This entry features one TCR beta chain sequence. The antigen is not known. Other DNA sequences in this sample translate to the same CDR3. This specimen comes from a study of beta chain features in type 1 diabetes. Reverse transcription of all isolated RNA meant that expressed TCRB transcripts were sequenced. Data came from immunoSEQ multiplex PCR; TCRdb stores just in-frame clones and leaves some out. The sample contains 550,000 to 850,000 clones, 13% of which appear only once. This CDR3 is 18 amino acids long. V lost 0 bases, J lost 0 bases, and 20 bases lay in between. Per germline, CDR1 GTSNPN and CDR2 SVGIG (reference sequence). Study-wide results and caveats: Moderate but significant shortening of TCRB CDR3s was recorded in all four CD4+ subsets from Type 1 diabetes patients.

Sample: naive CD4+ T cells from blood. This sequence was found in a man between 18 and 29 years old with type 1 diabetes. The rearrangement links TRBV30 to TRBJ2-5; the D gene is possibly TRBD1 (6 bases). The CDR3 loop reads CAWSVGQNAWKYQETQYF. The CDR3 nucleotides read TGTGCCTGGAGTGTAGGACAGAACGCTTGGAAATACCAAGAGACCCAGTACTTC.